This T cell receptor beta chain was captured in a study of identical twins. The study, taken as a whole, reports: Researchers reported excess low generation probability among twin-shared out-of-frame alpha sequences. Partly confounded zero-insertion analyses could result from invariant MAIT and iNKT cells.

V was clipped by 5 bases and J by 15 bases, with 14 bases between them. This CDR3 has 11 amino acids. CDR1 and CDR2 from the germline V gene are SEHNR and FQNEAQ (reference sequence). Remarks on this clonotype: Its target is unknown.

TCRdb re-called the 5' RACE reads with MiXCR, one entry per CDR3 protein. This sample has around 490,000 distinct CDR3 sequences, with approximately 20% found just once. Another study also made use of these data, one on yellow fever vaccine responses in identical twins. From that paper: Reportedly, twins showed a vaccine T cell response that looked partly convergent and partly personalized.

The source of this sequence is a woman aged 18-29 years in good health. Material: CD4+ T cells sorted from blood. This chain joins TRBV7-9 and TRBJ2-1; D is ambiguous. CDR3 nucleotides: TGTGCCAGCAGCGTCATGGAAATGGGGTTCTTC. This gives the protein CASSVMEMGFF.